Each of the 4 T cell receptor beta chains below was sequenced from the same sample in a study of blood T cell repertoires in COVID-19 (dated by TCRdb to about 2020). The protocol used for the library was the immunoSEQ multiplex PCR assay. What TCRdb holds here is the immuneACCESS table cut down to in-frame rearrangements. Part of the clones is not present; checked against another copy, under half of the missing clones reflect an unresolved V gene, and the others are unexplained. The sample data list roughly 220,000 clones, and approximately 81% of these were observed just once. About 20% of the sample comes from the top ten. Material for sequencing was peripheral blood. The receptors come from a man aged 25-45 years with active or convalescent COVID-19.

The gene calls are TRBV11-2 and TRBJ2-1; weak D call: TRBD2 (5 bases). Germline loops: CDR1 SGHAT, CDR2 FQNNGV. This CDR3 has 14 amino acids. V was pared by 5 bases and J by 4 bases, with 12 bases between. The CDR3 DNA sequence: TGTGCCAGCAGCCCCCAACTAGGGTACAATGAGCAGTTCTTC. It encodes CASSPQLGYNEQFF.

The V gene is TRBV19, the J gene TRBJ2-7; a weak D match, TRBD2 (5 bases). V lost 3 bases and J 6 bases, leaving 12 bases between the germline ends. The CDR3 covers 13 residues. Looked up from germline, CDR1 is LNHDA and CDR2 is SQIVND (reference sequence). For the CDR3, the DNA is TGTGCCAGTAGTATTGGAAGGGCGGGCGAGCAGTACTTC. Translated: CASSIGRAGEQYF.

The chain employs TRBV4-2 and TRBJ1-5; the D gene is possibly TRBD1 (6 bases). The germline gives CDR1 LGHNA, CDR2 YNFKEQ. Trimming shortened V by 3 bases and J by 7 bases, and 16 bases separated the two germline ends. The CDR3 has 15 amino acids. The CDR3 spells CASSQESRGVQPQHF. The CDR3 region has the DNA TGTGCCAGCAGCCAGGAGAGCAGGGGAGTCCAGCCCCAGCATTTT.

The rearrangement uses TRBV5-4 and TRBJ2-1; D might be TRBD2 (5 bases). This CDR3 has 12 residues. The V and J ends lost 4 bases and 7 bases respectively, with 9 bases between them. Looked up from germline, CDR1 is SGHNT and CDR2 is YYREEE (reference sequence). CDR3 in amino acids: CASSRGLNEQFF. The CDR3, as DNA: TGTGCCAGCAGCCGCGGGTTGAATGAGCAGTTCTTC.